Sequencing of this T cell receptor (beta chain) was carried out in a study of blood T cell repertoires in COVID-19. Sequencing used immunoSEQ multiplex PCR; TCRdb keeps in-frame clones, though not all of them. The repertoire includes a few hundred thousand clones, approximately 80% of them detected once, and around 7.4% sits in the top ten. The receptor comes from a woman in her forties with acute COVID-19. The material sequenced was PBMCs or T cells enriched from blood (not recorded which).

The CDR3 loop reads CASSLGARTGELFF. The CDR3 bases are TGTGCCAGCAGCCTTGGGGCAAGGACCGGGGAGCTGTTTTTT. The rearrangement links TRBV5-6 to TRBJ2-2, with D possibly matching TRBD1 (5 bases). Deletions cut 4 bases from V and 5 bases from J, with 12 bases between. The CDR3 totals 14 residues. Germline V gene lookup returns CDR1 SGHDT and CDR2 YYEEEE.